Included here is one T cell receptor (beta chain) sequence, with context. Its specificity is unknown. This specimen comes from a study of cytomegalovirus exposure and HLA in healthy donors. Study-wide results and limits: Some V segments (TRBV6-2 and TRBV6-3 among them) were excluded as indistinguishable.

PCR involved 60 Vbeta and 13 Jbeta primers. Sequenced by immunoSEQ multiplex PCR; TCRdb stores in-frame clones only, minus some. The table includes more than 80,000 clones, just over 70% detected once. Each of the donors was a healthy bone marrow donor. The CDR3 spans 14 residues. Germline lookup yields CDR1 GTSNPN and CDR2 SVGIG (reference sequence). Trimming left V 2 bases short and J 1 base short, with 9 bases between. Sample: PBMCs. This chain connects TRBV30 to TRBJ1-5; D gene uncertain. The receptor comes from a boy aged 5-17 years in good health and CMV-seronegative. CDR3 loop: CAWSRQRSNQPQHF. CDR3 nucleotide sequence: TGTGCCTGGAGTAGGCAGAGGAGCAATCAGCCCCAGCATTTT.